A selection of T cell receptor beta chains follows, all from one sample in a study of cytomegalovirus exposure and HLA in healthy donors. Clones were sequenced by immunoSEQ multiplex PCR, and TCRdb holds only the in-frame ones, with some missing. The data hold around 200,000 clones, with 70% to 80% observed a single time. The material sequenced was PBMCs. The receptors shown here come from a young man in good health and CMV-seronegative. Both conserved end residues are part of each CDR3. The D gene is left open where the match is weak. Expanded clones get a size class; other rows say once, few or many, or leave the size out.

cdr3_length j_call d_call clone_size v_call cdr3_nt cdr3_aa
16 TRBJ2-3 - - TRBV9 TGTGCCAGCAGCGTAGGCCCAGTACCTAGCACAGATACGCAGTGTTTT CASSVGPVPSTDTQCF
14 TRBJ1-4 TRBD1 - TRBV19 TGTGCCAGTACCAAGGACAGGGGGTTTGAAAAACTGTTTTTT CASTKDRGFEKLFF
15 TRBJ2-5 TRBD2 - TRBV9 TGTGCCAGCAGCCCAGGACTAGCGGGATTGGAGACCCAGTACTTC CASSPGLAGLETQYF
13 TRBJ2-7 - - TRBV28 TGTGCCAGCGGATCCAGGGATTCCTACGAGCAGTACTTC CASGSRDSYEQYF
15 TRBJ2-7 - once TRBV4-1 TGCGCCAGCAGCCAAGTATCAGGGATCACCTACGAGCAGTACTTC CASSQVSGITYEQYF
15 TRBJ2-3 - - TRBV7-3 TGTGCCAGCAGACGTATAGCGGCCGGCACAGATACGCAGTATTTT CASRRIAAGTDTQYF
13 TRBJ2-2 - - TRBV27 TGTGCCAGCAGAGAAAGAGTGGCCGGGGAGCTGTTTTTT CASRERVAGELFF
13 TRBJ2-6 - few TRBV27 TGTGCCAGCCGGGCGGGTGGGGCCAACGTCCTGACTTTC CASRAGGANVLTF
12 TRBJ2-7 TRBD1 - TRBV29-1 TGCAGCGTTGGCGGGACAGGGTTAGAGCAGTACTTC CSVGGTGLEQYF
13 TRBJ2-3 - - TRBV7-9 TGTGCCAGCAGCTCGACAGGCCCCGATACGCAGTATTTT CASSSTGPDTQYF
16 TRBJ2-5 - - TRBV9 TGTGCCAGCAGCGTAGGGTCTGATGTCCTACCAGAGACCCAGTACTTC CASSVGSDVLPETQYF
17 TRBJ2-3 TRBD1 - TRBV18 TGTGCCAGCTCACCATTACCGGGACAGAGGAGCACAGATACGCAGTATTTT CASSPLPGQRSTDTQYF
17 TRBJ1-3 - - TRBV28 TGTGCCAGCAGTAGCTACCGGGACAAATTCTCTGGAAACACCATATATTTT CASSSYRDKFSGNTIYF
15 TRBJ2-7 TRBD1 - TRBV5-1 TGCGCCAGCAGCTGGAGACAGGGTTCCCCCTACGAGCAGTACTTC CASSWRQGSPYEQYF
14 TRBJ1-5 TRBD1 - TRBV5-5 TGTGCCAGCAGCCCCGGGACAGGGGATCAGCCCCAGCATTTT CASSPGTGDQPQHF
16 TRBJ2-5 TRBD1 - TRBV27 TGTGCCAGCGGCCCTTCCGGGACAGGCAAGCAAGAGACCCAGTACTTC CASGPSGTGKQETQYF
15 TRBJ2-7 - - TRBV7-2 TGTGCCAGCAGCTTAGGGTTGGGGGCGTCCTACGAGCAGTACTTC CASSLGLGASYEQYF
14 TRBJ2-5 - - TRBV28 TGTGCCAGCAGTCATGACAGTTACCAAGAGACCCAGTACTTC CASSHDSYQETQYF
16 TRBJ1-5 TRBD1 - TRBV5-6 TGTGCCAGCAGTTCTAACGTCCCAGGGGGCATGGAGCCCCAGCATTTT CASSSNVPGGMEPQHF
16 TRBJ1-1 - once TRBV19 TGCGCCAGTACATGGGGCGGGGGATCGAGGATCACTGAAGCTTTCTTT CASTWGGGSRITEAFF
15 TRBJ1-5 TRBD1 few TRBV28 TGTGCCAGCAGACCTCCCAGGACAGGGAGTCAGCCCCAGCATTTT CASRPPRTGSQPQHF
14 TRBJ2-7 - few TRBV10-3 TGTGCCATCAGACCCAGAGCGGACGGCTACGAGCAGTACTTC CAIRPRADGYEQYF
18 TRBJ2-5 TRBD2 - TRBV7-2 TGTGCCAGCAGCCCCAACCGGTGGCTAGCGGGAGAAGGGGAGACCCAGTACTTC CASSPNRWLAGEGETQYF
13 TRBJ1-1 - - TRBV28 TGTGCCAGCAGTTACCGGGGTTACACTGAAGCTTTCTTT CASSYRGYTEAFF
15 TRBJ2-7 - - TRBV7-9 TGTGCCAGCAGCAGTTCGCAGGACAGAGCCTACGAGCAGTACTTC CASSSSQDRAYEQYF
16 TRBJ2-5 TRBD2 - TRBV6-1 TGTGCCAGCAGTGACGACCTAGCGGGATTTCAAGGGACCCAGTACTTC CASSDDLAGFQGTQYF
13 TRBJ1-1 - - TRBV19 TGTGCCAGTAGTATGAGCCCGCGCACTGAAGCTTTCTTT CASSMSPRTEAFF
16 TRBJ2-1 TRBD1 - TRBV6-5 TGTGCCAGCAGTTACAACAGGGGGAGCTCCTACAATGAGCAGTTCTTC CASSYNRGSSYNEQFF
13 TRBJ2-3 - - TRBV11-1 TGTGCCAGCAGCTTAGAAGGGGGTGGCACGCAGTATTTT CASSLEGGGTQYF
13 TRBJ2-5 TRBD1 - TRBV29-1 TGCAGCGTTGATGACAGGGAGACAGAGACCCAGTACTTC CSVDDRETETQYF
13 TRBJ1-1 TRBD1 - TRBV5-4 TGTGCCAGCAGGGGACAGGTGGGAACTGAAGCTTTCTTT CASRGQVGTEAFF
15 TRBJ1-3 - few TRBV10-1 TGCGCCAGCAGTGATCCAGGGATGGCTGGAAACACCATATATTTT CASSDPGMAGNTIYF
15 TRBJ1-2 TRBD1 - TRBV7-9 TGTGCCAGCAGCTTAGGGGACAGGGGGCTGGTTGGCTACACCTTC CASSLGDRGLVGYTF
12 TRBJ2-1 TRBD1 - TRBV5-4 TGTGCCAGCGGCCAGGGGGCCAGTGAGCAGTTCTTC CASGQGASEQFF
15 TRBJ2-2 TRBD1 - TRBV6-1 TGTGCCAGCAGTGTCGGGACAGGGGTAACCGGGGAGCTGTTTTTT CASSVGTGVTGELFF
16 TRBJ1-2 TRBD1 - TRBV30 TGTGCCTGGAGTGGGACTAGGGGACAGGATATCTATGGCTACACCTTC CAWSGTRGQDIYGYTF
17 TRBJ2-1 TRBD2 - TRBV13 TGTGCCAGCAGCTTAGGCTTCCTAGCGGGAGGGAGGAATGAGCAGTTCTTC CASSLGFLAGGRNEQFF
16 TRBJ1-3 - - TRBV9 TGTGCCAGCAGCGTTTTACAGGGAATATCCGGAAACACCATATATTTT CASSVLQGISGNTIYF
15 TRBJ2-5 - - TRBV6-5 TGTGCCAGCAGTTACCGTGGAGGCAGCAGAGAGACCCAGTACTTC CASSYRGGSRETQYF
14 TRBJ2-7 - few TRBV4-2 TGTGCCAGCAGCCAAGATATGGCAGGGCGTGAGCAGTACTTC CASSQDMAGREQYF
16 TRBJ2-3 TRBD2 - TRBV5-1 TGCGCCAGCAGCCAGACTAGCGCCACTAGCACAGATACGCAGTATTTT CASSQTSATSTDTQYF
14 TRBJ1-1 - - TRBV5-1 TGCGCCAGCAGCTCCCGAGGGGGAGTAGGTGAAGCTTTCTTT CASSSRGGVGEAFF
12 TRBJ2-7 - - TRBV4-2 TGTGCCAGCAGCCAAGCGCGATACGAGCAGTACTTC CASSQARYEQYF
14 TRBJ2-1 - few TRBV19 TGTGCCAGTAGTATAGCGGGAGAGATCTATGAGCAGTTCTTC CASSIAGEIYEQFF
14 TRBJ2-7 - - TRBV6-6 TGTGCCAGCAGTCCCTTACGGGAATCCCACGAGCAGTACTTC CASSPLRESHEQYF
14 TRBJ2-7 - - TRBV6-1 TGTGCCAGCAGTGAAGACGGGAATCCCTACGAGCAGTACTTC CASSEDGNPYEQYF
15 TRBJ2-2 - - TRBV7-2 TGTGCCAGCAGCTTAGACCCAGGGATCACCGGGGAGCTGTTTTTT CASSLDPGITGELFF
15 TRBJ1-2 - - TRBV13 TGTGCCAGCAGCTTATTGGGTTGGGGCAGCTATGGCTACACCTTC CASSLLGWGSYGYTF
13 TRBJ1-2 - - TRBV9 TGTGCCAGCAGCGACCCATTTAGCTATGGCTACACCTTC CASSDPFSYGYTF
14 TRBJ1-2 TRBD1 - TRBV6-5 TGTGCCAGCAGTCGGACAGGGCGCACCTATGGCTACACCTTC CASSRTGRTYGYTF
15 TRBJ2-7 - - TRBV28 TGTGCCAGCAGCTCAGGGCAGCCCAAATCTTACGAGCAGTACTTC CASSSGQPKSYEQYF
13 TRBJ2-6 - - TRBV6-5 TGTGCCAGCAGTTACGGAGGAGCCAACGTCCTGACTTTC CASSYGGANVLTF
24 TRBJ1-1 TRBD1 - TRBV6-8 TGTGCCAGCAGTTACAGGGGCGGGACAGGGCAGGGTGCGGGAGGGCCCCCGATGAACACTGAAGCTTTCTTT CASSYRGGTGQGAGGPPMNTEAFF
12 TRBJ2-3 - once TRBV9 TGTGCCAGCAGCGTAGCTTTGGATACGCAGTATTTT CASSVALDTQYF